The 10 T cell receptor beta chains below all came from one sample that was sequenced in a study of blood T cells in healthy people across ages (dated by TCRdb to between 2015 and 2017). Libraries were made using 5' RACE. The second PCR ran for roughly 7 to 12 cycles and used a J-beta primer mix along with a sample-barcoded 5' primer. TCRdb cleaned the public reads at Q25 with fastp, built clones with MiXCR and kept in-frame beta chains. CDR3 protein duplicates are merged, each entry listing the most common genes and DNA. This sample is represented by 1.5 million to 2 million distinct CDR3 sequences; around 40% of them were singletons. The leading ten clones occupy 23% of the sample. The sequenced sample consisted of blood. These TCRs come from a human donor in good health.

The chain is built from TRBV4-3 and TRBJ2-1; possible D gene TRBD2, 6 bases. Trimming stripped 3 bases from V and 3 bases from J, with 12 bases between. Germline loops: CDR1 LGHNA, CDR2 YSLEER. The CDR3 runs 15 residues. This CDR3 reads CASSQRLGSYNEQFF. The CDR3 region has the DNA TGCGCCAGCAGCCAGCGACTAGGTAGCTACAATGAGCAGTTCTTC.

The V gene is TRBV4-2, the J gene TRBJ1-5; D unclear. This CDR3 has 17 amino acids. V lost 1 base and J lost 2, with 15 bases in between. From germline, CDR1 is LGHNA and CDR2 YNFKEQ. CDR3 residues: CASSQGRNTGGNQPQHF. DNA of the CDR3: TGTGCCAGCAGCCAAGGCAGGAATACTGGAGGCAATCAGCCCCAGCATTTT.

This clonotype came up once. This sequence joins TRBV5-1 and TRBJ1-2; 9 bases are shared with TRBD1. J gave up 8 bases and V 4 bases, and 9 bases lay outside the gene matches. This CDR3 is 14 amino acids long. CDR1 is SGHRS and CDR2 is YFSETQ in the germline V gene. Here the CDR3 DNA reads TGCGCCAGCAGCCTTCAGGGACAGGGAGGAGGCTACACCTTC. Amino acid sequence: CASSLQGQGGGYTF. Filled out from reference TRBV5-1 and TRBJ1-2, the complete variable domain reads KAGVTQTPRYLIKTRGQQVTLSCSPISGHRSVSWYQQTPGQGLQFLFEYFSETQRNKGNFPGRFSGRQFSNSRSEMNVSTLELGDSALYLCASSLQGQGGGYTFGSGTRLTVV.

In its sample, this clonotype was seen a few times. This sequence joins TRBV12-3 or TRBV12-4 and TRBJ2-5, with unresolved D. The germline V and J ends were trimmed by 3 bases and 5 bases, with 13 bases remaining between them. CDR3 length equals 14 residues. In DNA form, the CDR3 reads TGTGCCAGCAGTTTCGGGCTTGGGCTCGAGACCCAGTACTTC. Residues: CASSFGLGLETQYF.

V gene TRBV4-1 combines with J gene TRBJ1-2, with D maybe TRBD1 (6 bases). Trimming pared 5 bases from V and 4 bases from J, leaving 17 bases between. Germline V lookup: CDR1 MGHRA, CDR2 YSYEKL. This CDR3 contains 15 residues. The CDR3 coding sequence is TGCGCCAGCAGCGAGGGTCGGGGCAGGGGCTATGGCTACACCTTC. Its protein is CASSEGRGRGYGYTF.

The chain links TRBV15 to TRBJ2-3; 12 bases fit TRBD2. Germline V lookup: CDR1 LNHNV, CDR2 YYDKDF (reference sequence). J was trimmed by 4 bases and V by 5 bases; bases with no gene match: 7. This CDR3 is 16 amino acids long. The CDR3 coding sequence is TGTGCCACCAGCGGAGGACTAGCGGGATCGGCAGATACGCAGTATTTT. Amino acid sequence: CATSGGLAGSADTQYF.

In DNA, the CDR3 is TGCGCCAGCAGCCCACCCGGGCTCGCGGGGTCCACTGAAGCTTTCTTT. Its protein product is CASSPPGLAGSTEAFF. This chain joins TRBV4-3 and TRBJ1-1; unclear D gene. The CDR3 is made up of 16 amino acids. V lost 4 bases to trimming and J lost 4 bases, with 19 bases between them. Per the germline V gene, CDR1 is LGHNA and CDR2 is YSLEER.

The V and J genes are TRBV20-1 and TRBJ2-7; D remains ambiguous. The CDR3 is 11 amino acids. Germline V gene lookup returns CDR1 DFQATT and CDR2 SNEGSKA (reference sequence). The V end lost 4 bases, the J end lost 7 bases, and 11 bases lay between the germline ends. The CDR3 coding sequence is TGCAGTGCTAAAAAGGTTGGGGAGCAGTACTTC. Protein: CSAKKVGEQYF.

The chain is built from TRBV5-1 and TRBJ2-2, with 8 nucleotides matching TRBD1. Trimming cost V 2 bases and J 0 bases; bases outside gene matches: 9. Germline V gene sequence: CDR1 SGHRS, CDR2 YFSETQ. This CDR3 comprises 18 residues. The CDR3 region is CASSLKDRGVANTGELFF. CDR3 nucleotides: TGCGCCAGCAGCTTAAAAGACAGGGGTGTAGCGAACACCGGGGAGCTGTTTTTT. Looking up the rest from reference TRBV5-1 and TRBJ2-2 gives the full variable domain: KAGVTQTPRYLIKTRGQQVTLSCSPISGHRSVSWYQQTPGQGLQFLFEYFSETQRNKGNFPGRFSGRQFSNSRSEMNVSTLELGDSALYLCASSLKDRGVANTGELFFGEGSRLTVL.

The chain joins TRBV7-2 to TRBJ2-3, with D tentatively TRBD2 (7 bases). This CDR3 has 17 residues. The germline V and J ends were trimmed by 8 bases and 3 bases, with 24 bases remaining between them. CDR1 is SGHTA, CDR2 FQGNSA, per germline. CDR3 residues: CASHRGGGVLGTDTQYF. The DNA for the CDR3 is TGTGCCAGCCACCGCGGGGGCGGGGTCCTTGGTACAGATACGCAGTATTTT.